This T cell receptor beta chain was profiled in a study of T cell responses to AZD1222 COVID-19 vaccine. This clone was recorded once. Only in-frame clones appear in the TCRdb table, and some are missing; sequencing was by immunoSEQ multiplex PCR. There are over 150,000 clones in the sample; 88% occur only once, and less than 3.5% lies in the top ten. In germline, CDR1 is MNHEY, CDR2 SVGEGT. CDR3 length: 14 residues. Trimming cost V 0 bases and J 5 bases; bases outside gene matches: 1. This receptor was obtained from an adult in good health. The sample consisted of peripheral blood, taken on day 0 of AZD1222 vaccination. This rearrangement joins TRBV6-2 or TRBV6-3 to TRBJ1-5; 7 bases match TRBD1. Here the CDR3 reads CASSYSTGHQPQHF. CDR3 DNA sequence: TGTGCCAGCAGTTACTCGACAGGGCATCAGCCCCAGCATTTT.